Sequencing of this T cell receptor (beta chain) was carried out in a study of T cell changes during pregnancy in multiple sclerosis. The data were produced by immunoSEQ multiplex PCR, yet TCRdb's version contains in-frame clones alone and is incomplete. The table includes roughly 50,000 clones, approximately 91% detected once. After removal of 3 bases from V and 4 bases from J, the junction contained 16 bases not matched to a gene. The CDR3 length is 17 residues. The germline gives CDR1 SGDLS, CDR2 YYNGEE. The source is a female donor in good health, enrolled as a control in a pregnancy study. The genes are TRBV9 and TRBJ2-7, with 7 bases that match TRBD2. This sample comprised peripheral blood, obtained after pregnancy. CDR3 in amino acids: CASSGGPLGGDGYEQYF. The CDR3 DNA reads as TGTGCCAGCAGCGGAGGCCCTTTGGGAGGGGATGGGTACGAGCAGTACTTC.